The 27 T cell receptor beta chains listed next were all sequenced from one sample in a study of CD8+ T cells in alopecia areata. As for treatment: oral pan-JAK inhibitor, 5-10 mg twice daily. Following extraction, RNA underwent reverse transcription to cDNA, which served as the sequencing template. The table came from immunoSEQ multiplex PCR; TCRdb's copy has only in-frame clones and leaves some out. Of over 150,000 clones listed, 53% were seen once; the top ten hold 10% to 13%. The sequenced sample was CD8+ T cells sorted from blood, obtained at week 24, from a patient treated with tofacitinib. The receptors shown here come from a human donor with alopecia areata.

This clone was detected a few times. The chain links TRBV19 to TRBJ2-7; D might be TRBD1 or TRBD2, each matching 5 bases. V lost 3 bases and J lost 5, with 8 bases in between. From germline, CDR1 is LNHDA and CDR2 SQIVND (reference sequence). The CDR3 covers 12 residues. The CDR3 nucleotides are TGTGCCAGTAGTATGAGGGGCCACGAGCAGTACTTC. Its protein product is CASSMRGHEQYF.

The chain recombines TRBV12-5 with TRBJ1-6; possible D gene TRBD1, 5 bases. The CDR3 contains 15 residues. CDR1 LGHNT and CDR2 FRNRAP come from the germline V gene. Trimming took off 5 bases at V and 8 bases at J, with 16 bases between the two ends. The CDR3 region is CASGPEGRGDSPLHF. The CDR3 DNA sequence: TGTGCTAGTGGTCCGGAGGGACGGGGGGATTCACCCCTCCACTTT.

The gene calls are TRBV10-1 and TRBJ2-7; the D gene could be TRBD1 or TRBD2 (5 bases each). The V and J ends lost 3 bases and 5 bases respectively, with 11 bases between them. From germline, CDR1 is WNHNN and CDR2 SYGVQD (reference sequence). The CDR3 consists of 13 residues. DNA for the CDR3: TGCGCCAGCAGTGACGAGGGGCACCACGAGCAGTACTTC. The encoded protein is CASSDEGHHEQYF.

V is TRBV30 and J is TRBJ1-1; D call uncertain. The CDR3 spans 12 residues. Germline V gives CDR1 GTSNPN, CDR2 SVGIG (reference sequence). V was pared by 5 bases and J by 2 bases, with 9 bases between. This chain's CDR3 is CAWEPLNTEAFF. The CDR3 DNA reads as TGTGCCTGGGAACCCCTAAACACTGAAGCTTTCTTT.

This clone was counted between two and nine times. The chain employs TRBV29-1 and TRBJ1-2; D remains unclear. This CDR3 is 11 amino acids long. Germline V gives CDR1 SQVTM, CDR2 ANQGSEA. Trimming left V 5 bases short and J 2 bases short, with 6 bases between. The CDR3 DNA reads TGCAGCGTTACAGAGAACTATGGCTACACCTTC. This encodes CSVTENYGYTF. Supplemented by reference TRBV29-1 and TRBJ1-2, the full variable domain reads SAVISQKPSRDICQRGTSLTIQCQVDSQVTMMFWYRQQPGQSLTLIATANQGSEATYESGFVIDKFPISRPNLTFSTLTVSNMSPEDSSIYLCSVTENYGYTFGSGTRLTVV.

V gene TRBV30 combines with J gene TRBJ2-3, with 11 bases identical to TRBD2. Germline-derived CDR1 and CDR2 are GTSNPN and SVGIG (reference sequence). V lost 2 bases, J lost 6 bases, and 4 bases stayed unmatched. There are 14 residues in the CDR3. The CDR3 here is CAWSYSGGADTQYF. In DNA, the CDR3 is TGTGCCTGGAGTTATAGCGGGGGGGCGGATACGCAGTATTTT.

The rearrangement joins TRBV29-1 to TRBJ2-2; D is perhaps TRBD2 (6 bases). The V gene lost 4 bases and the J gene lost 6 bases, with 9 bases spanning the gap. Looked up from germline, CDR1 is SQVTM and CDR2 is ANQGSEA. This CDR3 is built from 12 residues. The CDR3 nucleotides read TGCAGCGTTGTTCGGGAGTCCGGGGAGCTGTTTTTT. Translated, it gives CSVVRESGELFF.

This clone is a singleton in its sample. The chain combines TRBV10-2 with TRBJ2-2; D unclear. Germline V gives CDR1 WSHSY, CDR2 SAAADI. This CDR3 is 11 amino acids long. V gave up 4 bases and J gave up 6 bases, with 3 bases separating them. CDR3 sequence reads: CASSVPGELFF. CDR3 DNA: TGCGCCAGCAGTGTTCCCGGGGAGCTGTTTTTT.

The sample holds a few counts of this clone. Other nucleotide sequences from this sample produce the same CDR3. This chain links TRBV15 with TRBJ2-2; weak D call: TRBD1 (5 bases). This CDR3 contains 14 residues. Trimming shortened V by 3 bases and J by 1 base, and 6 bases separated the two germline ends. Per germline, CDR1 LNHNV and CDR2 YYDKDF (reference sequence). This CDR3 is CATSRTENTGELFF. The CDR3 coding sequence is TGTGCCACCAGCAGGACAGAGAACACCGGGGAGCTGTTTTTT. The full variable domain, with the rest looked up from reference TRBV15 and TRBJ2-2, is DAMVIQNPRYQVTQFGKPVTLSCSQTLNHNVMYWYQQKSSQAPKLLFHYYDKDFNNEADTPDNFQSRRPNTSFCFLDIRSPGLGDTAMYLCATSRTENTGELFFGEGSRLTVL.

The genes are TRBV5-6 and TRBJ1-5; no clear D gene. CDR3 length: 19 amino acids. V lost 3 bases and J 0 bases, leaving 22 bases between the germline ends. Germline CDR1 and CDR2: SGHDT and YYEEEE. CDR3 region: CASSSHSGYWIFSNQPQHF. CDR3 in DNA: TGTGCCAGCAGCTCCCACAGCGGGTACTGGATATTTAGCAATCAGCCCCAGCATTTT.

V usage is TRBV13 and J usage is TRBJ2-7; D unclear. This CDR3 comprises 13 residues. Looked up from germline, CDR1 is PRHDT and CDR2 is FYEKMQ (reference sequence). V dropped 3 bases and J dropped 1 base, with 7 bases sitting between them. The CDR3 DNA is TGTGCCAGCAGCTTGGGCAATTCCTACGAGCAGTACTTC. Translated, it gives CASSLGNSYEQYF.

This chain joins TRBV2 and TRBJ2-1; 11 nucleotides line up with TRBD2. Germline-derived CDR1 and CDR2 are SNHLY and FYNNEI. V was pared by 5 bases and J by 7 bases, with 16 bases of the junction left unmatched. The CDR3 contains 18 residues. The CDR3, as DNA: TGTGCCAGCAGTAACGAACCTAACAGGGGGACTAGCGGTAATGAGCAGTTCTTC. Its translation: CASSNEPNRGTSGNEQFF. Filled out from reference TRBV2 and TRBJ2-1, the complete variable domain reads EPEVTQTPSHQVTQMGQEVILRCVPISNHLYFYWYRQILGQKVEFLVSFYNNEISEKSEIFDDQFSVERPDGSNFTLKIRSTKLEDSAMYFCASSNEPNRGTSGNEQFFGPGTRLTVL.

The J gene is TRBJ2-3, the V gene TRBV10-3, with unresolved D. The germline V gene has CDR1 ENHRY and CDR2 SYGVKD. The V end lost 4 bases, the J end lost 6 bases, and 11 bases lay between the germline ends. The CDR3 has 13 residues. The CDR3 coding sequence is TGTGCCATCAGTGTCGAGCCTCGGGATACGCAGTATTTT. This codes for CAISVEPRDTQYF.

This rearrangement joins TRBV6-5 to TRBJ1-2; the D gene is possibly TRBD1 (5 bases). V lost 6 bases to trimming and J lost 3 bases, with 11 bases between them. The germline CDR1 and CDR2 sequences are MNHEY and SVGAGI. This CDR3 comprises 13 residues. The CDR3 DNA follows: TGTGCCAGCAGATCGCAGGGAGACTATGGCTACACCTTC. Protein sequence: CASRSQGDYGYTF.

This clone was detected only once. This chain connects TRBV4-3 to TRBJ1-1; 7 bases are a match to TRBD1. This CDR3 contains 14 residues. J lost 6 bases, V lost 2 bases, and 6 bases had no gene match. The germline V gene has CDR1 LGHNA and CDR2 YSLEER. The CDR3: CASSQSDRVPEAFF. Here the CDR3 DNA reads TGCGCCAGCAGCCAATCAGACAGGGTACCTGAAGCTTTCTTT.

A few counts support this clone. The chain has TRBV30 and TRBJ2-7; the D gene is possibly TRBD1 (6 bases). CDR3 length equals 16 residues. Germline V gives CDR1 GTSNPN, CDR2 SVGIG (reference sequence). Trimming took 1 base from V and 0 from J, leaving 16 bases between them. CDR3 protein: CAWSDTGTKSSYEQYF. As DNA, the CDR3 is TGTGCCTGGAGTGATACAGGGACAAAGAGCTCCTACGAGCAGTACTTC. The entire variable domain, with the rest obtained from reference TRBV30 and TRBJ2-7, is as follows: SQTIHQWPATLVQPVGSPLSLECTVEGTSNPNLYWYRQAAGRGLQLLFYSVGIGQISSEVPQNLSASRPQDRQFILSSKKLLLSDSGFYLCAWSDTGTKSSYEQYFGPGTRLTVT.

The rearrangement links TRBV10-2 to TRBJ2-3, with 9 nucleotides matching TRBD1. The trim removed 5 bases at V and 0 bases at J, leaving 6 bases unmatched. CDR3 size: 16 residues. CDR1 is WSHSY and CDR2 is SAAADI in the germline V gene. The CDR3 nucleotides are TGCGCCAGCAGTCTACTGGACAGGGGTAGCACAGATACGCAGTATTTT. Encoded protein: CASSLLDRGSTDTQYF.

CDR3 sequence (DNA): TGTGCCAGCCGGGACAGGAGTTCCTACGAGCAGTACTTC. This codes for CASRDRSSYEQYF. J is TRBJ2-7 and V is TRBV2; the match to TRBD1 covers 8 bases. The V gene's germline CDR1 is SNHLY and CDR2 FYNNEI. With V trimmed by 8 bases and J by 1 base, 4 bases remained unmatched. The CDR3 extends over 13 amino acids.

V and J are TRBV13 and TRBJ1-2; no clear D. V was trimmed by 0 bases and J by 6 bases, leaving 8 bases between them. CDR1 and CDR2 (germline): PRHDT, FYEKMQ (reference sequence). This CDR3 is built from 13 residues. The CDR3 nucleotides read TGTGCCAGCAGCTTAGGCCGACAAGATGGCTACACCTTC. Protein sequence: CASSLGRQDGYTF.

CDR3 sequence reads: CASSLKREISNEQYF. CDR3 sequence (DNA): TGTGCCAGCAGCTTGAAAAGGGAGATCTCTAACGAGCAGTACTTC. The chain uses TRBV5-4 and TRBJ2-7, with a weak D call TRBD2 (5 bases). Germline lookup yields CDR1 SGHNT and CDR2 YYREEE (reference sequence). Trimming left V 1 base short and J 5 bases short, with 16 bases between. This CDR3 spans 15 amino acids.

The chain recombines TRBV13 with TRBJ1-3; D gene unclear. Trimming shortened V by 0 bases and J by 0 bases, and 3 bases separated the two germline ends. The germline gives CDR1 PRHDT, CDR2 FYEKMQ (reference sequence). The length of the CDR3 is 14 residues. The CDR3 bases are TGTGCCAGCAGCTTAGGAGTCTCTGGAAACACCATATATTTT. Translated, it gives CASSLGVSGNTIYF.

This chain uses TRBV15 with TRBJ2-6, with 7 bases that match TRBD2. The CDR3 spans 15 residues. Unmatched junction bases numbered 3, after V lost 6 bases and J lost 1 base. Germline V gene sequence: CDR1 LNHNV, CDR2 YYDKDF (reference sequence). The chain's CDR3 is CATRGEGSGANVLTF. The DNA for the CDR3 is TGTGCCACCAGAGGGGAGGGATCTGGGGCCAACGTCCTGACTTTC.

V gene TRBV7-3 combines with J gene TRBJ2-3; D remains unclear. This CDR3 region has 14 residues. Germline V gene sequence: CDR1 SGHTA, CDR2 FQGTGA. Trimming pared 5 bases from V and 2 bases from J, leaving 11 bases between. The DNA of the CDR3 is TGTGCCAGCAGCCTAATGGGGTCCACAGATACGCAGTATTTT. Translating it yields CASSLMGSTDTQYF.

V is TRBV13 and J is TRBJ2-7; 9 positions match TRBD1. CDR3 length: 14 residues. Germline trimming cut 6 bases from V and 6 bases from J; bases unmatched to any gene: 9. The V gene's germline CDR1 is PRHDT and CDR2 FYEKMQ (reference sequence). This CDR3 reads CASSHTDRGREQYF. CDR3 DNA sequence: TGTGCCAGCAGTCACACGGACAGGGGACGCGAGCAGTACTTC.

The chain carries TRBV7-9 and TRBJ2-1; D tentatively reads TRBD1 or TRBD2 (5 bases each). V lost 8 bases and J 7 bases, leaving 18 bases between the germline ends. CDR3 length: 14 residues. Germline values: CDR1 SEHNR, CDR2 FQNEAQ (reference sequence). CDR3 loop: CASLGTNPGNEQFF. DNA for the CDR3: TGTGCCAGCCTGGGGACCAACCCAGGGAATGAGCAGTTCTTC.

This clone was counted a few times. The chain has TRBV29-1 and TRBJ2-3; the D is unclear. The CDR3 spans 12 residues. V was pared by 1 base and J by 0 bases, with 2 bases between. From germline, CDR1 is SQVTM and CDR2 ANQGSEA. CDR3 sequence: CSVEASTDTQYF. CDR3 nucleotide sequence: TGCAGCGTTGAAGCCAGCACAGATACGCAGTATTTT.

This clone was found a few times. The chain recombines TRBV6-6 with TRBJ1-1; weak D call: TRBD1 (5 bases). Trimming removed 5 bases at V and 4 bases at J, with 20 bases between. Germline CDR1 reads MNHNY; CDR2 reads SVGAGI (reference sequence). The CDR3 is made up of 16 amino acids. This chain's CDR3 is CASSPKDKLNGTEAFF. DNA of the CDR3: TGTGCCAGCAGTCCCAAGGACAAACTGAATGGCACTGAAGCTTTCTTT.